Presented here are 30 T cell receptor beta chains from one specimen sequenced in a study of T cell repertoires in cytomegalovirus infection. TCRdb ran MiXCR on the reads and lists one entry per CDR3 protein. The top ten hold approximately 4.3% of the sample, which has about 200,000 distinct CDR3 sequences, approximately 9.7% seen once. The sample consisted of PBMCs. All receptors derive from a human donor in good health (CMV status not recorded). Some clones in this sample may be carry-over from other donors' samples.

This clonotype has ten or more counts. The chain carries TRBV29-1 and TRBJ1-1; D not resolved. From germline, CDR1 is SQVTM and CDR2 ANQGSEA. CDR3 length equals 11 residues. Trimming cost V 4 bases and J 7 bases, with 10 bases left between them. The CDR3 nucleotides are TGCAGCGTTGTTGCAGGCGGTGAAGCTTTCTTT. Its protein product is CSVVAGGEAFF. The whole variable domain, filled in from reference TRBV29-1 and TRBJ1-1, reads SAVISQKPSRDICQRGTSLTIQCQVDSQVTMMFWYRQQPGQSLTLIATANQGSEATYESGFVIDKFPISRPNLTFSTLTVSNMSPEDSSIYLCSVVAGGEAFFGQGTRLTVV.

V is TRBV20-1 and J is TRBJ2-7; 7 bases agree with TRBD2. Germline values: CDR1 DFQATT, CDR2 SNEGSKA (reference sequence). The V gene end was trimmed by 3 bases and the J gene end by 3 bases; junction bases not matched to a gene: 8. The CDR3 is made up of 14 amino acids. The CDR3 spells CSARGGPSGYEQYF. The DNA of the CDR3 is TGCAGTGCTAGGGGGGGACCTAGCGGCTACGAGCAGTACTTC.

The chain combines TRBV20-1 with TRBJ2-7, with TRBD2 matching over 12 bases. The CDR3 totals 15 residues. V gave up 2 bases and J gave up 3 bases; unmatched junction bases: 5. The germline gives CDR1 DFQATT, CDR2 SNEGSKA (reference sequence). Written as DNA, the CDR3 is TGCAGTGCTAGACCATTGACTAGCGGGAGCTACGAGCAGTACTTC. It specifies CSARPLTSGSYEQYF.

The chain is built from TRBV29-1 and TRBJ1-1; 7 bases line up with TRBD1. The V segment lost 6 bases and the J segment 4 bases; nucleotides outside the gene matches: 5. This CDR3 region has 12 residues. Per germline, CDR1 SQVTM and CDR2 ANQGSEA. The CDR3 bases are TGCAGCGTGCGACAGGGTGCCACTGAAGCTTTCTTT. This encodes CSVRQGATEAFF.

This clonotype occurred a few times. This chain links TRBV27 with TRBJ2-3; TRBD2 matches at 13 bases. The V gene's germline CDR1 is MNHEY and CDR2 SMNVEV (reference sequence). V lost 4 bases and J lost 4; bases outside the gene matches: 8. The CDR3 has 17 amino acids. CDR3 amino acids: CASSSRTSGSVADTQYF. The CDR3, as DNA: TGTGCCAGCAGTTCCAGGACTAGCGGGAGTGTTGCAGATACGCAGTATTTT.

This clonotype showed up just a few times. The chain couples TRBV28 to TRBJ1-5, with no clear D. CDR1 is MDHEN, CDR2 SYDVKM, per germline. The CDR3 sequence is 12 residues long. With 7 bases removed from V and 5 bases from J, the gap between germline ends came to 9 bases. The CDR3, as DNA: TGTGCCAGCACCCATTCGGATCAGCCCCAGCATTTT. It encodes CASTHSDQPQHF.

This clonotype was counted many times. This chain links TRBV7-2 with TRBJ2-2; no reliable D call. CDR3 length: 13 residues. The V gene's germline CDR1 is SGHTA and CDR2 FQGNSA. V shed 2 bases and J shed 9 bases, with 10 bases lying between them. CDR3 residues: CASSLPPHRELFF. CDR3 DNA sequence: TGTGCCAGCAGCTTACCACCCCACCGGGAGCTGTTTTTT. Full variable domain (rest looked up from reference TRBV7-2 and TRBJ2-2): GAGVSQSPSNKVTEKGKDVELRCDPISGHTALYWYRQSLGQGLEFLIYFQGNSAPDKSGLPSDRFSAERTGGSVSTLTIQRTQQEDSAVYLCASSLPPHRELFFGEGSRLTVL.

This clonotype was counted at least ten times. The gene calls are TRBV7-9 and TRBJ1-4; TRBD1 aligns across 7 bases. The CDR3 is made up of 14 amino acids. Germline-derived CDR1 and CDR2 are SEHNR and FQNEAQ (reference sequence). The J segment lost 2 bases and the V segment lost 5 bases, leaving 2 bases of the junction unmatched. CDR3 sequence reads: CASSQTGTNEKLFF. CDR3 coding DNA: TGTGCCAGCAGCCAGACAGGGACTAATGAAAAACTGTTTTTT.

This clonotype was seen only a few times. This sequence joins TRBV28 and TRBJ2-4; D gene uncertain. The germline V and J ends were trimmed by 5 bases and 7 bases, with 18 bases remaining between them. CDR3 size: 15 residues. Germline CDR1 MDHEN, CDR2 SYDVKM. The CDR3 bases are TGTGCCAGCAGTCCGGGCGGCTCCTCGGACAACATTCAGTACTTC. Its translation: CASSPGGSSDNIQYF.

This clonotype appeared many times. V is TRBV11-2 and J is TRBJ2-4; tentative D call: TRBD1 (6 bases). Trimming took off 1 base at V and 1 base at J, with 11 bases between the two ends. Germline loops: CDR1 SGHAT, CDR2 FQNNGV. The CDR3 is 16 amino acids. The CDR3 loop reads CASSLGQGTAKNIQYF. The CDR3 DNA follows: TGTGCCAGCAGCTTAGGTCAGGGGACGGCCAAAAACATTCAGTACTTC.

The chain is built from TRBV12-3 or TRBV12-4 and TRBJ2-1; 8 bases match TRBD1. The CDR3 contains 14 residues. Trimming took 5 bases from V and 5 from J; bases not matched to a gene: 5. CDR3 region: CASSSQGADNEQFF. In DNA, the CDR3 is TGTGCCAGCAGTAGTCAGGGGGCTGACAATGAGCAGTTCTTC.

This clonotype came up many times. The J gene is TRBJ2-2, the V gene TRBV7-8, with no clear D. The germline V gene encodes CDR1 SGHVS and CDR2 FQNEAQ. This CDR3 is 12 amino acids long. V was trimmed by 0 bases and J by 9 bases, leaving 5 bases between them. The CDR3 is CASSLAFRELFF. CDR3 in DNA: TGTGCCAGCAGCTTAGCGTTCCGGGAGCTGTTTTTT.

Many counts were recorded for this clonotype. CDR3 coding DNA: TGTGCCAGCAGTCCCGAGCGGGGGCGGCAGTTCTTC. Protein product: CASSPERGRQFF. The chain employs TRBV12-3 or TRBV12-4 and TRBJ2-1; 8 bases fit TRBD2. This CDR3 is built from 12 residues. The V segment lost 5 bases and the J segment 12 bases; nucleotides outside the gene matches: 6.

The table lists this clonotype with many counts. CDR3 DNA: TGTGCCAGCAGCCAGGACAGATATGAAGCTTTCTTT. Protein: CASSQDRYEAFF. The chain uses TRBV7-2 and TRBJ1-1, with TRBD1 as a possible D gene (6 bases). Germline CDR1 SGHTA, CDR2 FQGNSA. This CDR3 region has 12 residues. Trimming shortened V by 5 bases and J by 7 bases, and 11 bases separated the two germline ends.

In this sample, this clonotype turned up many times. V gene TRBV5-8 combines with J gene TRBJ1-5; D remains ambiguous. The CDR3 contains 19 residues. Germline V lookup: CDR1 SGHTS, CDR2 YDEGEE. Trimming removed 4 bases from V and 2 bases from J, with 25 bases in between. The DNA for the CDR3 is TGTGCCAGCAGCCCTCGCCAGCACGGGCCTCAAAAGGGCAATCAGCCCCAGCATTTT. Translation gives CASSPRQHGPQKGNQPQHF.

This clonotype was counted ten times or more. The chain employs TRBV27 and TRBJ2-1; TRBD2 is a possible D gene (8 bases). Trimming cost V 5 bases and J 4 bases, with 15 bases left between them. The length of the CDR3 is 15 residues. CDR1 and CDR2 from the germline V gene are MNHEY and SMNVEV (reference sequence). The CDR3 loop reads CASSPGGLGYNEQFF. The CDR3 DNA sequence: TGTGCCAGCAGTCCAGGGGGACTAGGGTACAATGAGCAGTTCTTC.

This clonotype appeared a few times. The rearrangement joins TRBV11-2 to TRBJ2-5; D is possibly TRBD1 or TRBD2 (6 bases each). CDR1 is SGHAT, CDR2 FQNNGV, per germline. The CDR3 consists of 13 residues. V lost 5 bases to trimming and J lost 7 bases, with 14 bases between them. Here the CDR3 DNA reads TGTGCCAGCAGCCCGCCGGGGGCTGGGACCCAGTACTTC. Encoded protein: CASSPPGAGTQYF.

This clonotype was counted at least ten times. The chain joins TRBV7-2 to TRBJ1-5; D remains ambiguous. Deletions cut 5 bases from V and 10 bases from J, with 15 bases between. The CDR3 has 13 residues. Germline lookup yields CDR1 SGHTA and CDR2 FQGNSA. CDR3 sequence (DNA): TGTGCCAGCAGCGTCGGGCCGGAGAGACCCCAGCATTTT. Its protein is CASSVGPERPQHF.

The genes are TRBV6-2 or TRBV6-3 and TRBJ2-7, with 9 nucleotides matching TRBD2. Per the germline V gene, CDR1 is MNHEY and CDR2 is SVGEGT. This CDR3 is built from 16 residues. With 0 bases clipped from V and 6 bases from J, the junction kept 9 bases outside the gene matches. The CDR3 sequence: CASSYSTSGLASEQYF. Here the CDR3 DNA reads TGTGCCAGCAGTTACTCGACGTCGGGACTAGCAAGCGAGCAGTACTTC.

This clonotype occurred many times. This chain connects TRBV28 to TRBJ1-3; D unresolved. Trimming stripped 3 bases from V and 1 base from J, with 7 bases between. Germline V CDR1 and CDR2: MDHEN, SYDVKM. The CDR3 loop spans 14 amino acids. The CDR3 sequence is CASSLAVSGNTIYF. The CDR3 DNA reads TGTGCCAGCAGTTTGGCTGTATCTGGAAACACCATATATTTT.

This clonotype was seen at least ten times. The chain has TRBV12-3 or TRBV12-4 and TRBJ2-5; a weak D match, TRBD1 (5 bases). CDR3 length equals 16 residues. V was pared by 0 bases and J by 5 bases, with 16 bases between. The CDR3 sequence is CASSLANGAGMETQYF. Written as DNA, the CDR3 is TGTGCCAGCAGTTTAGCGAATGGGGCAGGGATGGAGACCCAGTACTTC.

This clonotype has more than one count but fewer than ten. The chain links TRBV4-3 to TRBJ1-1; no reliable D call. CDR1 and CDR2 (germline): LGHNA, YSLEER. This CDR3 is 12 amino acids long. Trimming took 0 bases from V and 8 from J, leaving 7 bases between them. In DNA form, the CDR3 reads TGCGCCAGCAGCCAAGATTTCGGGGAAGCTTTCTTT. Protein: CASSQDFGEAFF.

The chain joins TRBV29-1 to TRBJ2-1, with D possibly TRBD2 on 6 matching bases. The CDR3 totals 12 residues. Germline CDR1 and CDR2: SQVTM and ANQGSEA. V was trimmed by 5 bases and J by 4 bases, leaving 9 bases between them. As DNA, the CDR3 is TGCAGCGTTCCGGGGAGGTACAATGAGCAGTTCTTC. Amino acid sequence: CSVPGRYNEQFF.

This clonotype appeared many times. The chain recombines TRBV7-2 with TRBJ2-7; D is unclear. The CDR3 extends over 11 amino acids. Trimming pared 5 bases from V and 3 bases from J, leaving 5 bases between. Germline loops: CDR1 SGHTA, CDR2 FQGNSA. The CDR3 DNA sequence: TGTGCCAGCAGCGAACGCTACGAGCAGTACTTC. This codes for CASSERYEQYF.

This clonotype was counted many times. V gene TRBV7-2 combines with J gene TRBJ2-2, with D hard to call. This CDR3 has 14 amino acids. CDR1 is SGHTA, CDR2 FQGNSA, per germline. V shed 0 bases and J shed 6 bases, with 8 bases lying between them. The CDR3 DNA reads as TGTGCCAGCAGCTTAGCGCCGTTCTCCGGGGAGCTGTTTTTT. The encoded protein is CASSLAPFSGELFF.

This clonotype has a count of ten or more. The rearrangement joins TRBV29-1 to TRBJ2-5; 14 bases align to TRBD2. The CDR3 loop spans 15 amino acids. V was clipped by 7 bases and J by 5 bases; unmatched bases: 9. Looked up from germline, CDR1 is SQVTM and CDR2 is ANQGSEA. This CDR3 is CSAPGLAGVGETQYF. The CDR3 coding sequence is TGCAGCGCTCCGGGACTAGCGGGAGTGGGGGAGACCCAGTACTTC.

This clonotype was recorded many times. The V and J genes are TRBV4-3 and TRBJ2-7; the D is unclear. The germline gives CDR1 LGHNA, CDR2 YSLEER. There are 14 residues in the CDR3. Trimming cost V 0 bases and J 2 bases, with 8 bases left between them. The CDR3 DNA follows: TGCGCCAGCAGCCAAGATAACCGAGCCTACGAGCAGTACTTC. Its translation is CASSQDNRAYEQYF.

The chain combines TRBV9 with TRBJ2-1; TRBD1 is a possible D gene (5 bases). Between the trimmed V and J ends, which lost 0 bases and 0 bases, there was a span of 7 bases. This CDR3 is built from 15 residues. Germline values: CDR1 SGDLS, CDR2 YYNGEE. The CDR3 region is CASSVGQSSYNEQFF. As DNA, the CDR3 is TGTGCCAGCAGCGTAGGACAGAGCTCCTACAATGAGCAGTTCTTC.

The CDR3 nucleotides read TGCAGCGTAACCGGGACTAGCGGGAGAGCGGGCAATGAGCAGTTCTTC. It specifies CSVTGTSGRAGNEQFF. The V gene is TRBV29-1, the J gene TRBJ2-1; TRBD2 matches 14 bases. Germline lookup yields CDR1 SQVTM and CDR2 ANQGSEA. This CDR3 has 16 residues. Losses at the gene ends were 6 bases for V and 6 bases for J; bases not matched to a gene: 10.

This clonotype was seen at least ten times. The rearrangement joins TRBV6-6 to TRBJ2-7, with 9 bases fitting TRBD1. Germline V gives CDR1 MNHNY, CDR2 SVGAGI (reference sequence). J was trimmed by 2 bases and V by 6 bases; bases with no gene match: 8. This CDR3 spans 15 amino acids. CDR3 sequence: CASRGGTGPTYEQYF. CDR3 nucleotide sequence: TGTGCCAGCAGGGGTGGGACAGGGCCCACCTACGAGCAGTACTTC.